This entry lists 5 T cell receptor beta chains sequenced from one sample in a study of neurological immune-mediated disorders. TCRdb processed the 5' RACE reads anew with MiXCR; each CDR3 protein has one entry. This sample has under 70,000 distinct CDR3 sequences, with around 3.4% found just once. Sequenced sample: PBMCs. The receptor set was obtained from a woman aged 55-70 years with multiple sclerosis.

Many counts were recorded for this clonotype. The rearrangement joins TRBV5-1 to TRBJ1-1; tentatively, D is TRBD1 (5 bases). The CDR3 consists of 16 residues. The V gene's germline CDR1 is SGHRS and CDR2 YFSETQ. Deletions cut 4 bases from V and 0 bases from J, with 16 bases between. CDR3 sequence (DNA): TGCGCCAGCAGCCGTACCCCGGGACGCATGAACACTGAAGCTTTCTTT. Encoded protein: CASSRTPGRMNTEAFF.

This clonotype was seen repeatedly, ten times or more. The chain combines TRBV20-1 with TRBJ1-1, with no clear D. Looked up from germline, CDR1 is DFQATT and CDR2 is SNEGSKA (reference sequence). The CDR3 extends over 15 amino acids. V was cut by 6 bases and J by 0 bases, with 17 bases left in between. The CDR3 sequence is CSARAARAMNTEAFF. CDR3 in DNA: TGCAGTGCGAGGGCTGCCCGCGCTATGAACACTGAAGCTTTCTTT.

This clonotype has a count of ten or more. The J gene is TRBJ2-1, the V gene TRBV5-1; TRBD2 aligns across 8 bases. The CDR3 runs 15 residues. V shed 5 bases, J shed 3 bases, and the junction held 7 bases outside the gene matches. Germline V gene sequence: CDR1 SGHRS, CDR2 YFSETQ. CDR3: CASSPGTSDYNEQFF. The DNA for the CDR3 is TGCGCCAGCAGTCCCGGGACTAGTGACTACAATGAGCAGTTCTTC.

This clonotype is deemed medium-sized. The rearrangement joins TRBV12-3 or TRBV12-4 to TRBJ1-5; the D gene is possibly TRBD1 (5 bases). The germline V and J ends were trimmed by 5 bases and 7 bases, with 18 bases remaining between them. CDR3 size: 15 residues. The CDR3 bases are TGTGCCAGCAGTCCTACAGGAATAGGCTACCAGCCCCAGCATTTT. This sequence encodes CASSPTGIGYQPQHF.

The table lists this clonotype with many counts. The gene calls are TRBV5-1 and TRBJ2-4; 7 bases line up with TRBD1. The CDR3 has 14 amino acids. Trimming at V came to 3 bases and at J to 8 bases, leaving 8 bases not matched to a gene. The germline V gene has CDR1 SGHRS and CDR2 YFSETQ. CDR3 nucleotide sequence: TGCGCCAGCAGCTCGGGACAGCGGCGGGACATTCAGTACTTC. Translating gives CASSSGQRRDIQYF.